This is a list of T cell receptor beta chains from one sample in a study of OX40 agonist ivuxolimab in advanced cancers. Only in-frame clones appear in the TCRdb table, and some are missing; sequencing was by immunoSEQ multiplex PCR. The sample lists some 65,000 clones, around nine tenths seen once, with over 0.35% in the top ten. The sequences come from CD4+ or CD8+ T cells sorted from blood, collected in a trial of the OX40 agonist ivuxolimab. The receptors here all came from an adult with an advanced solid tumor such as melanoma, head and neck, liver or kidney cancer. CDR3s include the opening cysteine and the closing phenylalanine or tryptophan. The order of the fields is D gene, J gene, clone size, V gene, CDR3 protein, CDR3 DNA. D genes are given only for firm matches. Clone sizes are given selectively: once, few, many, or a class where the clone is expanded.

- | TRBJ2-3 | - | TRBV4-3 | CASSLGPPSTDTQYF | TGCGCCAGCAGCCTTGGCCCCCCGAGCACAGATACGCAGTATTTT
TRBD2 | TRBJ2-7 | - | TRBV5-1 | CASSYYSGTSHSEQYF | TGCGCCAGCAGCTATTATTCCGGGACTAGCCATAGCGAGCAGTACTTC
TRBD1 | TRBJ1-6 | - | TRBV7-2 | CASSPPRTGQYNSPLHF | TGTGCCAGCAGCCCACCTAGGACAGGCCAGTATAATTCACCCCTCCACTTT
- | TRBJ2-7 | - | TRBV19 | CASSPRQSLLGQYF | TGTGCCAGTAGTCCGCGACAGAGCCTTCTAGGGCAGTACTTC
- | TRBJ1-5 | few | TRBV7-2 | CASSLAINQPQHF | TGTGCCAGCAGCTTAGCGATTAATCAGCCCCAGCATTTT
- | TRBJ2-1 | - | TRBV5-8 | CASSREGGYNEQFF | TGTGCCAGCAGTAGGGAAGGGGGATACAATGAGCAGTTCTTC
- | TRBJ1-1 | - | TRBV7-2 | CASSLGLGVVNTEAFF | TGTGCCAGCAGCTTAGGTCTTGGGGTTGTTAACACTGAAGCTTTCTTT
- | TRBJ2-7 | - | TRBV7-2 | CASSPRGGAHDSYEQYF | TGTGCCAGCAGCCCCAGGGGGGGGGCTCACGATTCCTACGAGCAGTACTTC
TRBD1 | TRBJ1-2 | - | TRBV4-3 | CASSPGQINYGYTF | TGCGCCAGCAGCCCGGGACAGATTAACTATGGCTACACCTTC
- | TRBJ2-2 | - | TRBV5-6 | CASSLGTRTGELFF | TGTGCCAGCAGCTTAGGGACTCGGACCGGGGAGCTGTTTTTT
TRBD1 | TRBJ2-2 | - | TRBV5-5 | CASSSTDRVLGELFF | TGTGCCAGCAGCTCTACCGACAGGGTTTTGGGGGAGCTGTTTTTT
TRBD2 | TRBJ2-3 | - | TRBV5-4 | CASSLAGGGRADTQYF | TGTGCCAGCAGCTTGGCCGGCGGGGGACGGGCAGATACGCAGTATTTT
TRBD1 | TRBJ2-7 | few | TRBV6-1 | CASSEARAGGKNEQYF | TGTGCCAGCAGTGAAGCACGGGCAGGGGGCAAAAACGAGCAGTACTTC
TRBD1 | TRBJ1-1 | - | TRBV11-1 | CASSSVGTGPPEAFF | TGTGCCAGCAGCTCAGTTGGGACAGGACCGCCTGAAGCTTTCTTT
TRBD1 | TRBJ2-7 | - | TRBV5-5 | CASSPDVKGARDEQYF | TGTGCCAGCAGTCCAGACGTCAAGGGGGCGCGGGACGAGCAGTACTTC
TRBD1 | TRBJ1-2 | - | TRBV6-6 | CASTRQGQRYTF | TGTGCCAGCACTAGACAGGGACAGCGCTACACCTTC
TRBD1 | TRBJ2-7 | - | TRBV6-6 | CASSRDRVGYEQYF | TGTGCCAGCAGCCGGGACAGGGTGGGCTACGAGCAGTACTTC
TRBD2 | TRBJ2-4 | - | TRBV5-1 | CASSEDTSGWNIQYF | TGCGCCAGCAGCGAAGATACTAGCGGGTGGAACATTCAGTACTTC
- | TRBJ1-1 | - | TRBV9 | CASSVDVQGRNTEAFF | TGTGCCAGCAGCGTAGATGTCCAGGGTCGGAACACTGAAGCTTTCTTT
- | TRBJ1-2 | - | TRBV30 | CAWSVGTYYGYTF | TGTGCCTGGAGTGTAGGGACTTACTATGGCTACACCTTC
- | TRBJ2-6 | - | TRBV5-5 | CASSLDGGISGANVLTF | TGTGCCAGCAGCTTGGATGGAGGGATCTCTGGGGCCAACGTCCTGACTTTC
TRBD1 | TRBJ1-3 | - | TRBV4-1 | CASSQAYGTGSRNTIYF | TGCGCCAGCAGCCAGGCTTACGGGACAGGGTCCCGAAACACCATATATTTT
- | TRBJ2-1 | - | TRBV5-8 | CASSDSATYNEQFF | TGTGCCAGCAGCGACAGCGCGACCTACAATGAGCAGTTCTTC
TRBD1 | TRBJ1-1 | - | TRBV4-1 | CASSQGQGVWDAFF | TGCGCCAGCAGCCAAGGACAGGGGGTCTGGGATGCTTTCTTT
- | TRBJ1-1 | - | TRBV7-2 | CASSLRRYEAFF | TGTGCCAGCAGCTTAAGACGGTATGAAGCTTTCTTT
TRBD1 | TRBJ2-7 | - | TRBV5-1 | CASSSPGTERHEQYF | TGCGCCAGCAGCTCTCCCGGGACAGAGCGCCACGAGCAGTACTTC
- | TRBJ1-1 | - | TRBV11-1 | CASSLIGGVDTEAFF | TGTGCCAGCAGCTTAATCGGAGGGGTGGACACTGAAGCTTTCTTT
TRBD1 | TRBJ2-3 | - | TRBV9 | CASSVRGRADTQYF | TGTGCCAGCAGCGTCAGGGGGCGGGCAGATACGCAGTATTTT
TRBD2 | TRBJ2-7 | - | TRBV6-5 | CASSYSGLAGEQYF | TGTGCCAGCAGTTACTCGGGACTAGCGGGGGAGCAGTACTTC
TRBD2 | TRBJ2-2 | - | TRBV5-4 | CASSLRLAGGLNGELFF | TGTGCCAGCAGCTTGAGACTAGCGGGGGGCCTTAACGGGGAGCTGTTTTTT
TRBD2 | TRBJ2-6 | - | TRBV18 | CASSGLGGSSGANVLTF | TGTGCCAGCTCAGGGTTGGGCGGGAGCTCTGGGGCCAACGTCCTGACTTTC
TRBD1 | TRBJ2-3 | - | TRBV6-1 | CASSDSGQGPDTQYF | TGTGCCAGCAGTGACTCAGGACAGGGACCAGATACGCAGTATTTT
- | TRBJ2-1 | - | TRBV5-1 | CASSLGTGRGNEQFF | TGCGCCAGCAGCTTGGGGACAGGGAGGGGGAATGAGCAGTTCTTC
TRBD1 | TRBJ1-4 | - | TRBV7-8 | CASSRDRGNEKLFF | TGTGCCAGCAGCAGGGACAGGGGGAATGAAAAACTGTTTTTT
- | TRBJ1-5 | - | TRBV7-2 | CASSSFNQPQHF | TGTGCCAGCAGCTCCTTCAATCAGCCCCAGCATTTT
TRBD1 | TRBJ1-1 | - | TRBV9 | CASSDPSDRDNAEAFF | TGTGCCAGCAGCGACCCCTCAGACAGGGACAACGCTGAAGCTTTCTTT
- | TRBJ1-4 | - | TRBV2 | CASSPWGEDEKLFF | TGTGCCAGCTCACCGTGGGGAGAGGATGAAAAACTGTTTTTT
- | TRBJ2-2 | once | TRBV5-1 | CASSYGGMSGELFF | TGCGCCAGCAGCTATGGGGGAATGTCCGGGGAGCTGTTTTTT
- | TRBJ2-7 | - | TRBV2 | CASSVLADYEQYF | TGTGCCAGCAGTGTACTAGCCGATTACGAGCAGTACTTC
TRBD1 | TRBJ2-2 | - | TRBV4-1 | CASSQALSGTVITGELFF | TGCGCCAGCAGCCAAGCCTTATCCGGGACAGTAATCACCGGGGAGCTGTTTTTT
- | TRBJ2-7 | - | TRBV5-1 | CAGGGSSTGRHYEQYF | TGCGCCGGAGGGGGGTCGAGCACAGGGAGACATTACGAGCAGTACTTC
TRBD1 | TRBJ1-6 | - | TRBV10-2 | CASSDMTGPWDNSPLHF | TGCGCCAGCAGTGACATGACAGGGCCCTGGGATAATTCACCCCTCCACTTT
- | TRBJ2-7 | - | TRBV7-9 | CASSLDYEQYF | TGTGCCAGCAGCCTAGACTACGAGCAGTACTTC
- | TRBJ2-2 | - | TRBV5-4 | CASSFDPPGELFF | TGTGCCAGCAGCTTCGACCCCCCCGGGGAGCTGTTTTTT
TRBD1 | TRBJ2-7 | - | TRBV5-1 | CASSVTGGKAYEQYF | TGCGCCAGCAGCGTGACAGGGGGCAAGGCATACGAGCAGTACTTC
- | TRBJ2-7 | once | TRBV7-2 | CASSLLPSRTGSYEQYF | TGTGCCAGCAGCTTACTCCCCTCCCGGACGGGAAGCTACGAGCAGTACTTC
- | TRBJ1-6 | few | TRBV25-1 | CASQPDSNSPLHF | TGTGCCAGTCAGCCGGACAGTAATTCACCCCTCCACTTT
- | TRBJ1-1 | - | TRBV5-4 | CATLIVGGSMNTEAFF | TGTGCCACCCTGATCGTCGGGGGGTCGATGAACACTGAAGCTTTCTTT
- | TRBJ2-5 | - | TRBV13 | CASSLGIQGGTQYF | TGTGCCAGCAGCTTAGGCATACAGGGAGGGACCCAGTACTTC
- | TRBJ1-5 | - | TRBV10-3 | CASSFEGSNQPQHF | TGTGCCAGCAGTTTCGAGGGGAGCAATCAGCCCCAGCATTTT
TRBD2 | TRBJ2-1 | - | TRBV9 | CASSRGGTSGYNEQFF | TGTGCCAGCAGCAGAGGGGGGACTAGCGGTTACAATGAGCAGTTCTTC
- | TRBJ2-2 | - | TRBV5-1 | CASSKGGANTGELFF | TGCGCCAGCAGTAAAGGGGGGGCGAACACCGGGGAGCTGTTTTTT
- | TRBJ1-2 | - | TRBV6-5 | CASSYSYDGSYGYTF | TGTGCCAGCAGTTACTCGTATGACGGGAGCTATGGCTACACCTTC
- | TRBJ1-2 | - | TRBV5-4 | CASSSGTEASTYGYTF | TGTGCCAGCAGCTCCGGGACCGAAGCCTCGACTTATGGCTACACCTTC
- | TRBJ2-3 | - | TRBV10-3 | CAIREPGGTSTDTQYF | TGTGCCATCAGGGAACCGGGGGGCACGAGCACAGATACGCAGTATTTT
TRBD1 | TRBJ2-7 | once | TRBV7-9 | CASSLARDRATYEQYF | TGTGCCAGCAGCTTAGCGAGGGACAGGGCGACCTACGAGCAGTACTTC
- | TRBJ2-5 | - | TRBV12-5 | CASGFGGPQETQYF | TGTGCTAGTGGTTTCGGCGGGCCACAAGAGACCCAGTACTTC
TRBD1 | TRBJ1-2 | - | TRBV5-5 | CASSFGQGATLVGYTF | TGTGCCAGCAGCTTCGGACAGGGGGCCACCTTGGTTGGCTACACCTTC
- | TRBJ1-2 | - | TRBV4-2 | CASSQDRRGEGYGYTF | TGTGCCAGCAGCCAAGATCGAAGGGGGGAAGGGTATGGCTACACCTTC